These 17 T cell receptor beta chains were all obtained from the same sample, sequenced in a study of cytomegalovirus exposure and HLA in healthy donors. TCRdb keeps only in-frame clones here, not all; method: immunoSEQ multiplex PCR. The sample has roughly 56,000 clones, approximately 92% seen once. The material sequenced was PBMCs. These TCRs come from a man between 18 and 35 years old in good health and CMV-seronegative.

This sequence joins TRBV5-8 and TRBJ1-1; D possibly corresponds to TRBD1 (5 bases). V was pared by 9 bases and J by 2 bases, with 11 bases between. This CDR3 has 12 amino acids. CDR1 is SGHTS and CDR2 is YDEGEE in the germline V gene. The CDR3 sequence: CATSQGNTEAFF. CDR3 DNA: TGTGCCACCTCTCAGGGTAACACTGAAGCTTTCTTT.

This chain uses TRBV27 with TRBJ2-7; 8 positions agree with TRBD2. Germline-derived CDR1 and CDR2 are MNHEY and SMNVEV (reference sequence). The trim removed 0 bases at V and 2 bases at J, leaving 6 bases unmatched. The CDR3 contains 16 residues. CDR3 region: CASSLSGASGPYEQYF. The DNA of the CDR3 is TGTGCCAGCAGTTTATCGGGGGCTAGCGGGCCCTACGAGCAGTACTTC.

The CDR3 region is CASSLRQGVDEQYF. CDR3 coding DNA: TGTGCCAGCAGCCTGAGACAGGGAGTGGACGAGCAGTACTTC. This chain joins TRBV13 and TRBJ2-7, with 7 bases lining up with TRBD1. The V gene's germline CDR1 is PRHDT and CDR2 FYEKMQ (reference sequence). This CDR3 region has 14 residues. V lost 5 bases, J lost 5 bases, and 9 bases stayed unmatched.

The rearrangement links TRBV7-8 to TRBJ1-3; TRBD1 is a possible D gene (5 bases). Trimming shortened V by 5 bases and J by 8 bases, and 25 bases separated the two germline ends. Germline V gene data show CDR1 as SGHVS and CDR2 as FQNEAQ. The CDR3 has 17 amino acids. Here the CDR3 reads CASSPSGGRRGKYTIYF. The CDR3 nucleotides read TGTGCCAGCAGCCCCAGCGGGGGACGTCGTGGGAAATACACCATATATTTT.

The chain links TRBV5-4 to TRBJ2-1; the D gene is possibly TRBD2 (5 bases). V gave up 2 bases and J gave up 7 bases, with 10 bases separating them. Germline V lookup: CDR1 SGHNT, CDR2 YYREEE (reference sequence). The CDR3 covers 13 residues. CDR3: CASSFRGANEQFF. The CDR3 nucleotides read TGTGCCAGCAGCTTCCGGGGAGCGAATGAGCAGTTCTTC.

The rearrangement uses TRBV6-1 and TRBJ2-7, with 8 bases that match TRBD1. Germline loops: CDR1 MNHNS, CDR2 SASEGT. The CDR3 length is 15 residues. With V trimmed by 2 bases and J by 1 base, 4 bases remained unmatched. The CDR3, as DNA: TGTGCCAGCAGTGAAATCCAGGGGGCATCCTACGAGCAGTACTTC. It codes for CASSEIQGASYEQYF.

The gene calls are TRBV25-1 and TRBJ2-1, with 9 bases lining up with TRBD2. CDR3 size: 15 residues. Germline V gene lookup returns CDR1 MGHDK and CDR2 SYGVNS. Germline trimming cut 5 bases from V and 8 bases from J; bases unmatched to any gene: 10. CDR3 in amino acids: CASSYSGTSLDEQFF. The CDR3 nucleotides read TGTGCCAGCAGTTACTCCGGGACTAGCTTAGATGAGCAGTTCTTC.

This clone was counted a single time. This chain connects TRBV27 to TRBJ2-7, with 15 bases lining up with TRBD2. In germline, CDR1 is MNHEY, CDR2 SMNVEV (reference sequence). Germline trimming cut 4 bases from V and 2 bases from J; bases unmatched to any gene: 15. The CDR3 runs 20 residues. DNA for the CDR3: TGTGCCAGCAGTTCCGGACTAGCGGGAGGGTATTCCGATCAAACCTACGAGCAGTACTTC. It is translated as CASSSGLAGGYSDQTYEQYF.

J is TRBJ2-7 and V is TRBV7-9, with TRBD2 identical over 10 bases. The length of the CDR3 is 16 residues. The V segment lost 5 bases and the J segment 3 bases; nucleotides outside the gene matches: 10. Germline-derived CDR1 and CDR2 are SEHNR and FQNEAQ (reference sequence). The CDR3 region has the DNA TGTGCCAGCAGCCCCGTAAGAGCGGGAGGGTTCTACGAGCAGTACTTC. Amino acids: CASSPVRAGGFYEQYF.

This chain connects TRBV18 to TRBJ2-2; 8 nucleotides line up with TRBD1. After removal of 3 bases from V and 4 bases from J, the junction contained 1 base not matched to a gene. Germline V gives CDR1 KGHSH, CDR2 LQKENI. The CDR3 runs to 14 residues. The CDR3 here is CASSPGQVTGELFF. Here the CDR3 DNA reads TGTGCCAGCTCACCGGGACAGGTCACCGGGGAGCTGTTTTTT.

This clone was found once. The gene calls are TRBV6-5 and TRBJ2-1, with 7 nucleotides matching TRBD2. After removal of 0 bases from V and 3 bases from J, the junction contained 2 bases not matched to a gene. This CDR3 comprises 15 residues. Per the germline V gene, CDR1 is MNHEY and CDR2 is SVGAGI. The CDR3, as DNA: TGTGCCAGCAGTTACTCGGGCGGGAGCTACAATGAGCAGTTCTTC. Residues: CASSYSGGSYNEQFF.

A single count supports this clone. The CDR3 DNA reads as TGTGCCAGCAGTTTACTGTCCCACGAGCAGTACTTC. This encodes CASSLLSHEQYF. The chain is built from TRBV6-5 and TRBJ2-7, with no clear D. The ends were cut back, 4 bases at V and 5 bases at J, with 9 bases in the middle. The germline V gene has CDR1 MNHEY and CDR2 SVGAGI. The CDR3 has 12 residues.

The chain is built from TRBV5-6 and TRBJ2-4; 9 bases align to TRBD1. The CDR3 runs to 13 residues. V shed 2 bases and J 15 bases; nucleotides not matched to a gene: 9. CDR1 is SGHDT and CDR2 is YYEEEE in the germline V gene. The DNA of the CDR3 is TGTGCCAGCAGCTTACTCAGGACAGGGGAATGGTACTTC. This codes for CASSLLRTGEWYF. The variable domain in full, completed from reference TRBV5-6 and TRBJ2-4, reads DAGVTQSPTHLIKTRGQQVTLRCSPKSGHDTVSWYQQALGQGPQFIFQYYEEEERQRGNFPDRFSGHQFPNYSSELNVNALLLGDSALYLCASSLLRTGEWYFGAGTRLSVL.

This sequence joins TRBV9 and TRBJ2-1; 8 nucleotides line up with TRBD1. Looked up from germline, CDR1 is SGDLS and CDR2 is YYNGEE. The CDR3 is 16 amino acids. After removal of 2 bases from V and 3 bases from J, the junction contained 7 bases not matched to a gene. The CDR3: CASSVAGTGDYNEQFF. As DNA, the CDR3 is TGTGCCAGCAGCGTGGCAGGGACAGGCGACTACAATGAGCAGTTCTTC. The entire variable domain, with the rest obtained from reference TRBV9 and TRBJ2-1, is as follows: DSGVTQTPKHLITATGQRVTLRCSPRSGDLSVYWYQQSLDQGLQFLIQYYNGEERAKGNILERFSAQQFPDLHSELNLSSLELGDSALYFCASSVAGTGDYNEQFFGPGTRLTVL.

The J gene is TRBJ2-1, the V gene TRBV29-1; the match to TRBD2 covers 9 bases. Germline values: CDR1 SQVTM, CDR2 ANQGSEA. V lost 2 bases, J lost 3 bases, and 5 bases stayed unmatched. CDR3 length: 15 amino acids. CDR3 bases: TGCAGCGTTGAACCAGGGACTAGCAGCTACAATGAGCAGTTCTTC. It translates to CSVEPGTSSYNEQFF.

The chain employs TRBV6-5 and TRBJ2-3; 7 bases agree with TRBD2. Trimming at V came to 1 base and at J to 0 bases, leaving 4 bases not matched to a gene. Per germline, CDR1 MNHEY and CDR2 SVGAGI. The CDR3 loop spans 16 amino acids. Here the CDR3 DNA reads TGTGCCAGCAGTTACTTCGCGGGAGTTAGCACAGATACGCAGTATTTT. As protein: CASSYFAGVSTDTQYF.

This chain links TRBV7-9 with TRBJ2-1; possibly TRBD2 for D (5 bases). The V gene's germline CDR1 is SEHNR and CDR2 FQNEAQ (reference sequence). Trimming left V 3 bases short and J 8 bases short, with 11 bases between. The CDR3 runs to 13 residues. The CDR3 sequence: CASSFFLEDEQFF. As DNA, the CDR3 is TGTGCCAGCAGCTTTTTCCTGGAGGATGAGCAGTTCTTC.